This TCR beta chain was sequenced for a study of T cells in Graves' hyperthyroidism and ophthalmopathy. This clonotype was seen repeatedly, ten times or more. Amplification of TCR beta CDR3 regions was performed using RNA transcripts as template. HTBI primers were used for first-round RT-PCR of the TCR CDR3. TCRdb re-derived calls from the multiplex PCR reads in MiXCR, one entry per CDR3 protein. This table has over 300,000 distinct CDR3 sequences, about 15% appearing once. The sample comprised blood. This sequence was found in a woman aged 60-75 years with Graves' hyperthyroidism.

The CDR3 DNA reads as TGTGCCAGCAGCCCCCTGCGGCTTAACTATGGCTACACCTTC. As protein: CASSPLRLNYGYTF. The rearrangement links TRBV7-9 to TRBJ1-2; no clear D gene. Germline CDR1 reads SEHNR; CDR2 reads FQNEAQ (reference sequence). V lost 5 bases to trimming and J lost 1 base, with 11 bases between them. The CDR3 extends over 14 amino acids.